The 10 T cell receptor beta chains presented below share a single source sample, sequenced in a study of T cell changes during pregnancy in multiple sclerosis. Assay: immunoSEQ multiplex PCR; the TCRdb copy retains only in-frame clones and omits some. The sample includes about 73,000 clones, 85% to 95% of them seen just once. The specimen was peripheral blood, collected in the third trimester of pregnancy. The receptors originated from a female donor in good health, enrolled as a control in a pregnancy study.

The chain couples TRBV4-1 to TRBJ1-1, with 7 bases matching TRBD1. The V gene's germline CDR1 is MGHRA and CDR2 YSYEKL. Trimming took 0 bases from V and 3 from J; bases not matched to a gene: 4. This CDR3 spans 15 amino acids. CDR3 nucleotides: TGCGCCAGCAGCCAAGAGGGACAGTCGGACACTGAAGCTTTCTTT. It is translated as CASSQEGQSDTEAFF.

The chain carries TRBV28 and TRBJ1-5, with a possible D match to TRBD1 (6 bases). V lost 2 bases, J lost 5 bases, and 7 bases lay in between. The CDR3 has 13 residues. Germline CDR1 MDHEN, CDR2 SYDVKM. The CDR3 loop reads CASSLQGYQPQHF. DNA for the CDR3: TGTGCCAGCAGTTTACAGGGGTATCAGCCCCAGCATTTT.

The V and J genes are TRBV27 and TRBJ2-7; possibly TRBD1 for D (5 bases). Germline V gives CDR1 MNHEY, CDR2 SMNVEV (reference sequence). Trimming took off 0 bases at V and 2 bases at J, with 5 bases between the two ends. This CDR3 spans 13 amino acids. CDR3 DNA: TGTGCCAGCAGTTTATCCAGGGCCTACGAGCAGTACTTC. It yields the protein CASSLSRAYEQYF.

The chain carries TRBV4-3 and TRBJ2-7, with 13 bases aligning to TRBD2. After removal of 3 bases from V and 7 bases from J, the junction contained 12 bases not matched to a gene. Germline CDR1 is LGHNA and CDR2 is YSLEER. This CDR3 has 17 amino acids. CDR3 protein: CASSQALPGTSGIEQYF. The CDR3 nucleotides read TGCGCCAGCAGCCAGGCCCTCCCCGGGACTAGCGGGATTGAGCAGTACTTC.

The gene calls are TRBV9 and TRBJ2-3, with D possibly TRBD2 on 5 matching bases. V lost 2 bases, J lost 0 bases, and 7 bases lay in between. CDR3 length: 14 amino acids. The V gene's germline CDR1 is SGDLS and CDR2 YYNGEE. The DNA for the CDR3 is TGTGCCAGCAGCGTGGGCGGGAGCACAGATACGCAGTATTTT. Its translation is CASSVGGSTDTQYF.

The chain recombines TRBV5-1 with TRBJ2-3, with TRBD2 identical over 13 bases. Germline V gene lookup returns CDR1 SGHRS and CDR2 YFSETQ. The CDR3 contains 19 residues. Losses at the gene ends were 3 bases for V and 0 bases for J; bases not matched to a gene: 10. In DNA, the CDR3 is TGCGCCAGCAGCTCTGGGACTAGCGGGGTGACTTCTAGCACAGATACGCAGTATTTT. Translated, it gives CASSSGTSGVTSSTDTQYF.

The gene calls are TRBV28 and TRBJ1-1, with TRBD1 matching over 8 bases. V trimming: 8 bases; J trimming: 1 base; junction bases outside the gene matches: 6. Germline CDR1 is MDHEN and CDR2 is SYDVKM. This CDR3 has 14 residues. For the CDR3, the DNA is TGTGCCAGCCGAACAGGGGGTGAGAACACTGAAGCTTTCTTT. This encodes CASRTGGENTEAFF.

This clone has only one observation. The CDR3 sequence: CSAGTGQNQPQHF. In DNA form, the CDR3 reads TGCAGCGCTGGGACAGGACAAAATCAGCCCCAGCATTTT. J is TRBJ1-5 and V is TRBV29-1; TRBD1 matches 8 bases. The germline V gene has CDR1 SQVTM and CDR2 ANQGSEA. Losses at the gene ends were 7 bases for V and 4 bases for J; bases not matched to a gene: 6. The CDR3 sequence is 13 residues long.

The chain has TRBV7-2 and TRBJ2-3; 14 bases line up with TRBD2. Trimming at V came to 5 bases and at J to 1 base, leaving 5 bases not matched to a gene. Germline V gene sequence: CDR1 SGHTA, CDR2 FQGNSA. The CDR3 is 17 amino acids. The CDR3 coding sequence is TGTGCCAGCAGCCTCCGACTAGCGGGGGGGGGCACAGATACGCAGTATTTT. This encodes CASSLRLAGGGTDTQYF.

The sample holds one count of this clone. The chain is built from TRBV14 and TRBJ1-6; D remains ambiguous. Per the germline V gene, CDR1 is SGHDN and CDR2 is FVKESK. Trimming removed 1 base at V and 9 bases at J, with 7 bases between. CDR3 length: 13 amino acids. The CDR3 nucleotides read TGTGCCAGCAGCCAAGGTCCGGTTTCACCCCTCCACTTT. This translates into CASSQGPVSPLHF.